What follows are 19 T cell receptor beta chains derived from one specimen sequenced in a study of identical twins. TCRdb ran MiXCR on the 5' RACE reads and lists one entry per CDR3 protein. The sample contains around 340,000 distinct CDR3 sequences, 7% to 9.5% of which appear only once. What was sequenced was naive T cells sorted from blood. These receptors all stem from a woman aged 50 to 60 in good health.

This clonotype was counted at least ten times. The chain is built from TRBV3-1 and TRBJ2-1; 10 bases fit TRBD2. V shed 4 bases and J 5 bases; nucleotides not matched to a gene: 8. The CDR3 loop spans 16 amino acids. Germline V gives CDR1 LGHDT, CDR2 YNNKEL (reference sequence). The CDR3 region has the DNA TGTGCCAGCAGCCGACTAGCGGGTGGGGGGAACAATGAGCAGTTCTTC. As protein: CASSRLAGGGNNEQFF.

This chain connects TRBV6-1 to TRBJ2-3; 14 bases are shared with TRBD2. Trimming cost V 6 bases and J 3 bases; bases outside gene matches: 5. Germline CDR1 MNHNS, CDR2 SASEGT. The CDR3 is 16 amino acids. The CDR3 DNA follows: TGTGCCAGCAGGGGACTAGCGGGAGCGGGGACAGATACGCAGTATTTT. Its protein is CASRGLAGAGTDTQYF.

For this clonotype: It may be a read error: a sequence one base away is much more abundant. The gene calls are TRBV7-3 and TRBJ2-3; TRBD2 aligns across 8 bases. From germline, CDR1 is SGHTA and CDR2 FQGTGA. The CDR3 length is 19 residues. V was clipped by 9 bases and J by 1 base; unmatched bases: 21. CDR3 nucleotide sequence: TGTGCCAGGAGGATAAGGGGCGGGAGGAATCCCCCACGCACAGATACGCAGTATTTT. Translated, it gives CARRIRGGRNPPRTDTQYF. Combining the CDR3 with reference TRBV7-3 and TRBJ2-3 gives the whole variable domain GAGVSQTPSNKVTEKGKYVELRCDPISGHTALYWYRQSLGQGPEFLIYFQGTGAADDSGLPNDRFFAVRPEGSVSTLKIQRTERGDSAVYLCARRIRGGRNPPRTDTQYFGPGTRLTVL.

CDR3 loop: CASRTSGRTDTQYF. Here the CDR3 DNA reads TGTGCCAGCAGGACTAGCGGGAGAACAGATACGCAGTATTTT. This chain uses TRBV12-3 or TRBV12-4 with TRBJ2-3; TRBD2 matches at 12 bases. The J segment lost 3 bases and the V segment lost 6 bases, leaving 1 base of the junction unmatched. This CDR3 spans 14 amino acids.

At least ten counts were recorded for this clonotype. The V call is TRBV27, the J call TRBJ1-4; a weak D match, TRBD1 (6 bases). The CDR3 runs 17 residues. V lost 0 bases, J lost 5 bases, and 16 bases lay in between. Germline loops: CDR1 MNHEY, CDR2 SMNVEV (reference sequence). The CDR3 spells CASSLSSWGPENEKLFF. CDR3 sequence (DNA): TGTGCCAGCAGTTTATCCTCTTGGGGGCCCGAGAATGAAAAACTGTTTTTT.

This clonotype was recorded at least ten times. The CDR3 DNA reads as TGTGCCAGCAGTGCCTGGGTGGGCGAGCAGTACGTC. This encodes CASSAWVGEQYV. The chain has TRBV2 and TRBJ2-7; D ambiguous. CDR1 SNHLY and CDR2 FYNNEI come from the germline V gene. Deletions cut 4 bases from V and 6 bases from J, with 10 bases between. There are 12 residues in the CDR3.

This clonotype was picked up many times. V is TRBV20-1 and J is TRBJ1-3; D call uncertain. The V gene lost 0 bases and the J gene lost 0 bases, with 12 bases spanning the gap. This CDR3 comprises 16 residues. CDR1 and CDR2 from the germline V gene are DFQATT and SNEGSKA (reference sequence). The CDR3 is CSARDLDVASGNTIYF. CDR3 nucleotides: TGCAGTGCTAGAGATCTGGACGTCGCCTCTGGAAACACCATATATTTT.

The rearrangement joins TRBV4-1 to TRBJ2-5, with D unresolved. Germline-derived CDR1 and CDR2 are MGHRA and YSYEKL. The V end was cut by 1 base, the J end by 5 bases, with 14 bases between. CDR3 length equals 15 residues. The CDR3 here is CASSQAGPVGETQYF. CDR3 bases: TGCGCCAGCAGCCAAGCTGGGCCGGTTGGGGAGACCCAGTACTTC.

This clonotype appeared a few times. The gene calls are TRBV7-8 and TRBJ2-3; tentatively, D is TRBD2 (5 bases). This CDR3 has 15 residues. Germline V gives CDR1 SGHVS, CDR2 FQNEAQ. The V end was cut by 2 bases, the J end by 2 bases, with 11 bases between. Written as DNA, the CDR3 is TGTGCCAGCAGCTTACTGGGAGACGCCACAGATACGCAGTATTTT. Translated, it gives CASSLLGDATDTQYF.

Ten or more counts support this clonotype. The CDR3 bases are TGTGCCAGCAGCCACGGAGGGATGTATACCGGGGAGCTGTTTTTT. This translates into CASSHGGMYTGELFF. This sequence joins TRBV3-1 and TRBJ2-2, with a possible D match to TRBD2 (6 bases). Germline V CDR1 and CDR2: LGHDT, YNNKEL (reference sequence). The CDR3 contains 15 residues. V lost 3 bases to trimming and J lost 5 bases, with 13 bases between them.

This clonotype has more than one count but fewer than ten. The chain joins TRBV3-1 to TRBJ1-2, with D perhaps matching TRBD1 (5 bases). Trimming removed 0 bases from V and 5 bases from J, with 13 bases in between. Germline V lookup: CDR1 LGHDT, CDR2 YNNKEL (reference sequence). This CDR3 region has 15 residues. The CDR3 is CASSQEMEAGYGYTF. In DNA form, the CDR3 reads TGTGCCAGCAGCCAAGAAATGGAGGCAGGGTATGGCTACACCTTC.

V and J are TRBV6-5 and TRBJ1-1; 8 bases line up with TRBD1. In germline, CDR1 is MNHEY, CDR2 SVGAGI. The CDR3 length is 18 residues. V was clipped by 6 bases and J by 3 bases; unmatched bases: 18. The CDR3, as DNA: TGTGCCAGCAGGAGTTTGGCAGGGACAGGTTATCCGGACACTGAAGCTTTCTTT. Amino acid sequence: CASRSLAGTGYPDTEAFF.

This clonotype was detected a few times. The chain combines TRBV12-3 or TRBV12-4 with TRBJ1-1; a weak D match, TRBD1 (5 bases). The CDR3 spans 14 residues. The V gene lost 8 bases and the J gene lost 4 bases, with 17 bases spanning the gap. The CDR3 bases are TGTGCCAGCGTAAGAAGTCCGAGGGGCACTGAAGCTTTCTTT. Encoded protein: CASVRSPRGTEAFF.

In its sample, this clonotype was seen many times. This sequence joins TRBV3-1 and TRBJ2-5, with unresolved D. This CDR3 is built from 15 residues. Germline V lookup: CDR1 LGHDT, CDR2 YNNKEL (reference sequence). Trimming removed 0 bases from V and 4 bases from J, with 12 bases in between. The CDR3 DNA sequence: TGTGCCAGCAGCCAAGATCTTGCAGGACGAGAGACCCAGTACTTC. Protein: CASSQDLAGRETQYF.

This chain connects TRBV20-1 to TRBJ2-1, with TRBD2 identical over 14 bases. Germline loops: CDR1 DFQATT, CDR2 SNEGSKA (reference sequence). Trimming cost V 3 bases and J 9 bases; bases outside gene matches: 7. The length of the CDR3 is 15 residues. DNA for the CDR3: TGCAGTGCTAGGGGGGGGACTAGCGGGAGAATTGAGCAGTTCTTC. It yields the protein CSARGGTSGRIEQFF.

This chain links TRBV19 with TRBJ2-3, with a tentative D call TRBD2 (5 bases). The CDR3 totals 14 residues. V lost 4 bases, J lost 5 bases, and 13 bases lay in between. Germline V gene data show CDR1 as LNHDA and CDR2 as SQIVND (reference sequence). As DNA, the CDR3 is TGTGCCAGTAGTAAGAGGGAGCTGCTAGATACGCAGTATTTT. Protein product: CASSKRELLDTQYF.

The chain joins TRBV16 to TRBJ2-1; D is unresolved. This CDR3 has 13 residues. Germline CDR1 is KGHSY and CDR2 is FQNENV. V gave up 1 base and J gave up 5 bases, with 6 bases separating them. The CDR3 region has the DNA TGTGCCAGCAGCCAATGGGCTAACAATGAGCAGTTCTTC. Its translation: CASSQWANNEQFF.

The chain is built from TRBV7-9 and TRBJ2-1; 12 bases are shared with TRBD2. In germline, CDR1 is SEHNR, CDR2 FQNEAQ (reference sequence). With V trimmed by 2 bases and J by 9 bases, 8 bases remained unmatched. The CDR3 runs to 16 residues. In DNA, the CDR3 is TGTGCCAGCAGCTTACTATTCCTAGCGGGAGGGGGTGAGCAGTTCTTC. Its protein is CASSLLFLAGGGEQFF.

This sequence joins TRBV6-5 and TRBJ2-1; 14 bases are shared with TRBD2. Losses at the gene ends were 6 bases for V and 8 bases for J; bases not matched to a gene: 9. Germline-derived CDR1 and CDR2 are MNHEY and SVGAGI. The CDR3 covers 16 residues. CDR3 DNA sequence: TGTGCCAGCAGCTTCACCGGGACTAGCGGGAGATATGAGCAGTTCTTC. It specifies CASSFTGTSGRYEQFF.